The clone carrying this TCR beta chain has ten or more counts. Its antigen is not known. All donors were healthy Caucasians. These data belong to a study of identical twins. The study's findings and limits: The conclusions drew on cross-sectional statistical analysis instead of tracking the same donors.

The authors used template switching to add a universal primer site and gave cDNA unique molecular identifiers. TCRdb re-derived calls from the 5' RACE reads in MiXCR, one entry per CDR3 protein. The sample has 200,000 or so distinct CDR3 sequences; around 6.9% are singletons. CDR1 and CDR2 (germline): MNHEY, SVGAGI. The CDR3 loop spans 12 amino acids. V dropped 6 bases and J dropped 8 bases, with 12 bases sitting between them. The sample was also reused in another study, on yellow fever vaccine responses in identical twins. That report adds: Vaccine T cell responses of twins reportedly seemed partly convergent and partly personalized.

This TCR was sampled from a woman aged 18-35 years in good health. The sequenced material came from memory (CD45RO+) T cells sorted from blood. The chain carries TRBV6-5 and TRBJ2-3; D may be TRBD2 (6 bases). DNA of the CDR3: TGTGCCAGCAGCCTCCTCGGGAGTACGCAGTATTTT. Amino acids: CASSLLGSTQYF.